The 20 T cell receptor beta chains below were found in one sample sequenced in a study of lymphopenia after photon versus proton radiotherapy. Clones were read by immunoSEQ multiplex PCR, and TCRdb kept only the in-frame ones, dropping some. The data show some 170,000 clones, with 88% seen just once and around 5.1% held by the top ten. This specimen consisted of peripheral blood, obtained from a patient treated with photon-based radiotherapy. The receptors stem from a man in his fifties with gastric cancer.

V usage is TRBV5-4 and J usage is TRBJ2-7; 7 bases map to TRBD1. This CDR3 is built from 14 residues. CDR1 and CDR2 (germline): SGHNT, YYREEE (reference sequence). The V gene end was trimmed by 0 bases and the J gene end by 2 bases; junction bases not matched to a gene: 2. This chain's CDR3 is CASSLEQGAYEQYF. The CDR3 DNA sequence: TGTGCCAGCAGCTTGGAGCAGGGGGCCTACGAGCAGTACTTC. Looking up the rest from reference TRBV5-4 and TRBJ2-7 gives the full variable domain: ETGVTQSPTHLIKTRGQQVTLRCSSQSGHNTVSWYQQALGQGPQFIFQYYREEENGRGNFPPRFSGLQFPNYSSELNVNALELDDSALYLCASSLEQGAYEQYFGPGTRLTVT.

This sequence joins TRBV5-8 and TRBJ2-7; 9 nucleotides match TRBD1. The CDR3 is 15 residues long. After removal of 4 bases from V and 6 bases from J, the junction contained 11 bases not matched to a gene. CDR1 and CDR2 from the germline V gene are SGHTS and YDEGEE. CDR3 coding DNA: TGTGCCAGCAGCCGGGTCGACAGGGGGGAAGGCGAGCAGTACTTC. Its translation is CASSRVDRGEGEQYF.

The gene calls are TRBV19 and TRBJ2-7, with 9 bases fitting TRBD1. V trimming: 1 base; J trimming: 6 bases; junction bases outside the gene matches: 7. The germline V gene encodes CDR1 LNHDA and CDR2 SQIVND (reference sequence). The CDR3 extends over 15 amino acids. This CDR3 reads CASSIGETGGREQYF. CDR3 nucleotide sequence: TGTGCCAGTAGTATAGGCGAGACAGGGGGGCGCGAGCAGTACTTC.

This rearrangement joins TRBV19 to TRBJ2-7; TRBD2 matches at 10 bases. The length of the CDR3 is 15 residues. CDR1 and CDR2 from the germline V gene are LNHDA and SQIVND (reference sequence). V lost 4 bases to trimming and J lost 7 bases; unmatched junction nucleotides: 10. This CDR3 is CASSTSGRGPDEQYF. As DNA, the CDR3 is TGTGCCAGTAGTACGAGCGGGAGGGGGCCGGATGAGCAGTACTTC.

The CDR3 region has the DNA TGTGCCAGCAGCTTAATTAGCGGGAGGGGAGATACGCAGTATTTT. It specifies CASSLISGRGDTQYF. The V gene is TRBV11-2, the J gene TRBJ2-3, with 11 bases lining up with TRBD2. Trimming removed 2 bases from V and 5 bases from J; junction bases left unmatched: 3. The germline gives CDR1 SGHAT, CDR2 FQNNGV. The CDR3 is 15 amino acids.

The chain carries TRBV18 and TRBJ2-1; TRBD2 matches at 11 bases. Germline-derived CDR1 and CDR2 are KGHSH and LQKENI. The CDR3 spans 16 residues. J gave up 7 bases and V 0 bases, and 5 bases lay outside the gene matches. The CDR3 DNA sequence: TGTGCCAGCTCACCACCCTCTAGCGGGAGGTTTAATGAGCAGTTCTTC. It encodes CASSPPSSGRFNEQFF.

This clone was counted between two and nine times. The V and J genes are TRBV5-1 and TRBJ1-5; possibly TRBD1 for D (6 bases). V lost 4 bases, J lost 4 bases, and 9 bases lay in between. The germline V gene has CDR1 SGHRS and CDR2 YFSETQ. The CDR3 has 13 residues. The CDR3 nucleotides read TGCGCCAGCAGCCCGCAGGGGAATCAGCCCCAGCATTTT. Protein: CASSPQGNQPQHF.

The chain recombines TRBV7-2 with TRBJ1-2; D uncertain. This CDR3 contains 12 residues. Trimming removed 1 base at V and 9 bases at J, with 9 bases between. Germline CDR1 and CDR2: SGHTA and FQGNSA. For the CDR3, the DNA is TGTGCCAGCAGCTTAGAACGAAGGAGCTACACCTTC. It yields the protein CASSLERRSYTF.

This clone was seen more than once but under ten times. The J gene is TRBJ2-7, the V gene TRBV27; the match to TRBD2 covers 10 bases. Germline CDR1 is MNHEY and CDR2 is SMNVEV (reference sequence). CDR3 length: 15 residues. V trimming: 6 bases; J trimming: 0 bases; junction bases outside the gene matches: 5. CDR3 residues: CASRLSGRASYEQYF. The CDR3 nucleotides read TGTGCCAGCAGGCTCAGCGGGAGGGCCTCCTACGAGCAGTACTTC.

The rearrangement uses TRBV6-5 and TRBJ1-5; D call uncertain. V was trimmed by 5 bases and J by 1 base, leaving 12 bases between them. CDR3 length: 15 residues. The germline gives CDR1 MNHEY, CDR2 SVGAGI. CDR3 amino acids: CASSPGLMSNQPQHF. The CDR3 nucleotides are TGTGCCAGCAGTCCCGGACTGATGAGCAATCAGCCCCAGCATTTT.

The CDR3 nucleotides are TGTGCCAGCAGCGTACAGGGAGGCAACACTGAAGCTTTCTTT. This translates into CASSVQGGNTEAFF. This chain connects TRBV11-3 to TRBJ1-1, with D perhaps TRBD1 (6 bases). The CDR3 is 14 amino acids. The germline V gene has CDR1 SGHNT and CDR2 YENEEA. Deletions cut 5 bases from V and 2 bases from J, with 12 bases between.

This rearrangement joins TRBV9 to TRBJ2-7; D ambiguous. Trimming pared 4 bases from V and 0 bases from J, leaving 17 bases between. There are 16 residues in the CDR3. The germline gives CDR1 SGDLS, CDR2 YYNGEE. CDR3 nucleotides: TGTGCCAGCAGCTTAAGAGTTCAGGCGAGCTCCTACGAGCAGTACTTC. Translation gives CASSLRVQASSYEQYF.

The chain joins TRBV30 to TRBJ2-2; TRBD2 agrees at 11 bases. There are 20 residues in the CDR3. Germline V gene sequence: CDR1 GTSNPN, CDR2 SVGIG (reference sequence). The ends lost 1 base at V and 7 bases at J; junction bases unmatched: 20. The CDR3 nucleotides read TGTGCCTGGAGTGGCCCGGTTACTAGCGGGAGAGAGGCCCAGGGCGGGGAGCTGTTTTTT. Protein product: CAWSGPVTSGREAQGGELFF.

This sequence joins TRBV10-1 and TRBJ2-2, with unresolved D. V was clipped by 0 bases and J by 4 bases, with 0 bases between them. Germline loops: CDR1 WNHNN, CDR2 SYGVQD (reference sequence). This CDR3 spans 12 amino acids. The CDR3 coding sequence is TGCGCCAGCAGTGAGTCCACCGGGGAGCTGTTTTTT. This encodes CASSESTGELFF.

The chain recombines TRBV28 with TRBJ1-1; D gene unclear. Per the germline V gene, CDR1 is MDHEN and CDR2 is SYDVKM. This CDR3 contains 12 residues. V lost 10 bases and J 1 base, leaving 10 bases between the germline ends. CDR3 DNA sequence: TGTGCCATTCAGGACCAGAACACTGAAGCTTTCTTT. Protein: CAIQDQNTEAFF.

This clone was seen just once. V gene TRBV30 combines with J gene TRBJ1-4, with D possibly being TRBD1 (6 bases). In germline, CDR1 is GTSNPN, CDR2 SVGIG (reference sequence). V gave up 5 bases and J gave up 2 bases, with 9 bases separating them. This CDR3 region has 13 residues. Here the CDR3 reads CAWGGGTNEKLFF. In nucleotides, the CDR3 is TGTGCCTGGGGTGGGGGCACTAATGAAAAACTGTTTTTT.

The chain links TRBV9 to TRBJ1-1; D remains ambiguous. V was pared by 4 bases and J by 0 bases, with 10 bases between. This CDR3 has 14 amino acids. Germline values: CDR1 SGDLS, CDR2 YYNGEE. The CDR3 loop reads CASSYGYMNTEAFF. CDR3 sequence (DNA): TGTGCCAGCAGCTATGGATACATGAACACTGAAGCTTTCTTT.

The CDR3 region is CSAHDSGGSTGELFF. The CDR3 DNA follows: TGCAGCGCGCACGATAGCGGAGGGAGCACCGGGGAGCTGTTTTTT. The rearrangement links TRBV29-1 to TRBJ2-2; D may be TRBD2 (6 bases). The V end lost 7 bases, the J end lost 4 bases, and 19 bases lay between the germline ends. The CDR3 extends over 15 amino acids. Germline V CDR1 and CDR2: SQVTM, ANQGSEA.

The chain couples TRBV7-9 to TRBJ1-1; D is possibly TRBD1 (6 bases). The germline V gene encodes CDR1 SEHNR and CDR2 FQNEAQ (reference sequence). V lost 5 bases, J lost 3 bases, and 16 bases lay in between. This CDR3 is 15 amino acids long. CDR3 in amino acids: CASSIIQGLDTEAFF. CDR3 DNA: TGTGCCAGCAGCATTATCCAGGGGTTGGACACTGAAGCTTTCTTT.

V and J are TRBV27 and TRBJ1-6; D unclear. Trimming cost V 4 bases and J 7 bases, with 8 bases left between them. This CDR3 spans 13 amino acids. From germline, CDR1 is MNHEY and CDR2 SMNVEV (reference sequence). CDR3 bases: TGTGCCAGCAGTTCCTCGTCAAATTCACCCCTCCACTTT. Protein product: CASSSSSNSPLHF.